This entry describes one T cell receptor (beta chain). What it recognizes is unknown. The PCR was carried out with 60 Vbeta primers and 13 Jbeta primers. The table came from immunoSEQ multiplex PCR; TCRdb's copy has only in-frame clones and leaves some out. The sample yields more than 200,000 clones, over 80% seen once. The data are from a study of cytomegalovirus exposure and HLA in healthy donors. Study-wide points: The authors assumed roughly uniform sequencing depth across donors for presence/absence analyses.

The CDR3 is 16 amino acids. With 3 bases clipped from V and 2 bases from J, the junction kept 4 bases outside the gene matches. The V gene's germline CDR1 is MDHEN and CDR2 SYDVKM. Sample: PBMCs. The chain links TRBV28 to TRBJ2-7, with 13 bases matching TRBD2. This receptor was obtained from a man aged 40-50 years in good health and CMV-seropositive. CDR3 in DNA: TGTGCCAGCAGTTTCTCCGGGACTAGCGGGGCCTACGAGCAGTACGTC. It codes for CASSFSGTSGAYEQYV.